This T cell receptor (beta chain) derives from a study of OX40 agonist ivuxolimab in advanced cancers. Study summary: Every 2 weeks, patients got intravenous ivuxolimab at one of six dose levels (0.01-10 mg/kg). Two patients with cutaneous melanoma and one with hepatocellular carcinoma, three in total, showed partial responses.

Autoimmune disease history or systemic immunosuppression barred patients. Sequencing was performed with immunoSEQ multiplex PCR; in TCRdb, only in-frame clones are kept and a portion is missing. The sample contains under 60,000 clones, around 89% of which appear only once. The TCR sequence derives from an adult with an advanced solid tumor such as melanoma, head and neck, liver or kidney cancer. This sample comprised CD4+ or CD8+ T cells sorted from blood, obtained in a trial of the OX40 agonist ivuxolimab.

CDR3 DNA: TGTGCCAGCAGCTCCCGGCGCGGGGGAGGGTTGGGTGAGCAGTTCTTC. Translated: CASSSRRGGGLGEQFF. The V gene is TRBV7-8, the J gene TRBJ2-1; 7 bases line up with TRBD2. The CDR3 has 16 amino acids. The V gene end was trimmed by 4 bases and the J gene end by 9 bases; junction bases not matched to a gene: 15. In germline, CDR1 is SGHVS, CDR2 FQNEAQ.